Listed here is a single T cell receptor (beta chain). What it binds is not known. The sample originates from a study of blood T cells in healthy people across ages. In the study overall: About one barcoded TCR beta cDNA was captured per two T cells.

J was trimmed by 5 bases and V by 5 bases; bases with no gene match: 6. Germline V gene data show CDR1 as SEHNR and CDR2 as FQNEAQ (reference sequence). The CDR3 is 15 amino acids. Primed by a sample-barcoded 5' primer and a J-beta primer mix, a second PCR proceeded for roughly 6 to 12 cycles. TCRdb independently ran MiXCR on the 5' RACE reads; one entry per CDR3 protein. Of 550,000 to 750,000 distinct CDR3 sequences listed, 20% to 25% are singletons. General study points: Because donor CMV status was unknown, expanded clonotype changes were possibly confounded. Observed TCR beta diversity per million T cells went down as age went up. This fall followed a roughly linear course with age.

At least 6.5 million PBMCs were isolated per sample. The sequence was obtained from a man in his 70s in good health. The gene calls are TRBV7-9 and TRBJ1-1; 12 nucleotides line up with TRBD1. Sequencing input: blood. In nucleotides, the CDR3 is TGTGCCAGCAGCCTGCGGGACAGGGGGCTTACTGAAGCTTTCTTT. This gives the protein CASSLRDRGLTEAFF.